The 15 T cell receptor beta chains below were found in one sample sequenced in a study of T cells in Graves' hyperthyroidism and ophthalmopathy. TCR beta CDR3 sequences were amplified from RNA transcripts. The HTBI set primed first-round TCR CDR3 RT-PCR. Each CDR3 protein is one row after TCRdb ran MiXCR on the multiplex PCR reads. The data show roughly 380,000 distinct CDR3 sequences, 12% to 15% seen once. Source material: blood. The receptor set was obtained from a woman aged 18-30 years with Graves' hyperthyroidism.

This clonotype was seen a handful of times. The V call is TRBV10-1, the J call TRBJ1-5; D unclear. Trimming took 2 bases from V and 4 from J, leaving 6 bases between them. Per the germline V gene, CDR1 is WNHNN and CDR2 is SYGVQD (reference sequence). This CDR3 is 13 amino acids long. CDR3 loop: CASSETANQPQHF. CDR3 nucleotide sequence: TGCGCCAGCAGTGAGACAGCTAATCAGCCCCAGCATTTT.

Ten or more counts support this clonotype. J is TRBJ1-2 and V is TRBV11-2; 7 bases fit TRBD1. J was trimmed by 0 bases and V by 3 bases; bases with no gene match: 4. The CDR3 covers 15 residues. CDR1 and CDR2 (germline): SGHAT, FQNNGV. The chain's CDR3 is CASSLDRKSNYGYTF. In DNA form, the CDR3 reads TGTGCCAGCAGCTTGGACAGGAAATCTAACTATGGCTACACCTTC.

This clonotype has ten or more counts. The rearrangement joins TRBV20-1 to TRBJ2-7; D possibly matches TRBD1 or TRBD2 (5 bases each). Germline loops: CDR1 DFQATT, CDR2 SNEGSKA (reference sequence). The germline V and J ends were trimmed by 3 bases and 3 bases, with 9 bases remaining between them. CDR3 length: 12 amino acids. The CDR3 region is CSARLGDYEQYF. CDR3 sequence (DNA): TGCAGTGCTAGGTTGGGGGACTACGAGCAGTACTTC.

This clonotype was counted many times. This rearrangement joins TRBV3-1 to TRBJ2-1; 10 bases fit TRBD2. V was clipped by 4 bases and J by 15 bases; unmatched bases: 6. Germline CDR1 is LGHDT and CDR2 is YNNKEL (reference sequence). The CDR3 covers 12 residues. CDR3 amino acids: CASSRQTSGPFF. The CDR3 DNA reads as TGTGCCAGCAGCCGACAGACTAGCGGGCCGTTCTTC.

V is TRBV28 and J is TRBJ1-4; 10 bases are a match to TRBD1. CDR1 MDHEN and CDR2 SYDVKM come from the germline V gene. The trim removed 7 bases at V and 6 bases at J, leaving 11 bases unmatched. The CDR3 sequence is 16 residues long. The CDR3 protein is CASNTPPGTGDEKLFF. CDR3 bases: TGTGCCAGCAACACACCGCCGGGGACAGGGGATGAAAAACTGTTTTTT.

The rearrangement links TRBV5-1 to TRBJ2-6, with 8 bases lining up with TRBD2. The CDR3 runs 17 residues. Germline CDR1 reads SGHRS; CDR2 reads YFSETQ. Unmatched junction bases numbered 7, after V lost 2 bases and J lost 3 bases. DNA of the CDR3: TGCGCCAGCAGCTTCATGGAGCTAGCGGGTGGGGCCAACGTCCTGACTTTC. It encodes CASSFMELAGGANVLTF.

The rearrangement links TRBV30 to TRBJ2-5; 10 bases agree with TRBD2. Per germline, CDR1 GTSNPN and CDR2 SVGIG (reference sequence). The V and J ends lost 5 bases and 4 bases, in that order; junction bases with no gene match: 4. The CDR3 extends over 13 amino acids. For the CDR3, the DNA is TGTGCCTGGGGGCTAGCGGGAGCAGAGACCCAGTACTTC. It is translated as CAWGLAGAETQYF.

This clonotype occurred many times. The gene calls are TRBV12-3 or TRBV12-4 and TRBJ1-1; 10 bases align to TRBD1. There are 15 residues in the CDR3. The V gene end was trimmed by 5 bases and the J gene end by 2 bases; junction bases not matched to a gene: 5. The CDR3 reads CASSPGTGVNTEAFF. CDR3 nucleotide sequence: TGTGCCAGCAGTCCCGGGACAGGGGTCAACACTGAAGCTTTCTTT.

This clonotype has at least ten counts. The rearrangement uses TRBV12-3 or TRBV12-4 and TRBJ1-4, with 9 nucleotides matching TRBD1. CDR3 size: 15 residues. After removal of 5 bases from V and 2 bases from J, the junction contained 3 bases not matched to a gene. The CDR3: CASSRGTGTNEKLFF. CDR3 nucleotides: TGTGCCAGCAGTCGAGGGACAGGGACTAATGAAAAACTGTTTTTT.

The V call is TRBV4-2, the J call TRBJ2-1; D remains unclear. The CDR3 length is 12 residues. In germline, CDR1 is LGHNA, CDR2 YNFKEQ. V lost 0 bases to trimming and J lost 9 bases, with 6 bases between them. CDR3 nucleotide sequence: TGTGCCAGCAGCCAAGAATCTACTGAGCAGTTCTTC. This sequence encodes CASSQESTEQFF.

Written as DNA, the CDR3 is TGCGCCAGCAGCACGGGCCCCGGGGGGGATACGCAGTATTTT. Translated: CASSTGPGGDTQYF. This rearrangement joins TRBV5-1 to TRBJ2-3; TRBD2 agrees at 7 bases. The CDR3 loop spans 14 amino acids. Trimming cost V 4 bases and J 6 bases; bases outside gene matches: 8. CDR1 and CDR2 from the germline V gene are SGHRS and YFSETQ.

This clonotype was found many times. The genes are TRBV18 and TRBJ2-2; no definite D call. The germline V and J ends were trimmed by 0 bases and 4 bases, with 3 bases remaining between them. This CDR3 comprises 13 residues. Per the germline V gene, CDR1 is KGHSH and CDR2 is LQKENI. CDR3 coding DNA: TGTGCCAGCTCACCACCCCGCACCGGGGAGCTGTTTTTT. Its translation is CASSPPRTGELFF. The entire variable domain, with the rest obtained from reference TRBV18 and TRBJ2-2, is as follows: NAGVMQNPRHLVRRRGQEARLRCSPMKGHSHVYWYRQLPEEGLKFMVYLQKENIIDESGMPKERFSAEFPKEGPSILRIQQVVRGDSAAYFCASSPPRTGELFFGEGSRLTVL.

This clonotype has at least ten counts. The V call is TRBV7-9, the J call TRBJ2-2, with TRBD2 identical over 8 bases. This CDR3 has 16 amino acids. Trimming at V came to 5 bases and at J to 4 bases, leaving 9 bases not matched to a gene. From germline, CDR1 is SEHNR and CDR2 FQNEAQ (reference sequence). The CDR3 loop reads CASSPPSGLTTGELFF. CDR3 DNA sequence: TGTGCCAGCAGCCCCCCTAGCGGGTTAACCACCGGGGAGCTGTTTTTT.

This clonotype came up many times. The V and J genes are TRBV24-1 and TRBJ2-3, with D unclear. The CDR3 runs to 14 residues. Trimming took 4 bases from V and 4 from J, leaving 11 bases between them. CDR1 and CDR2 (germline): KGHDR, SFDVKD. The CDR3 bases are TGTGCCACCAGTGACCCTGGTTCCGCAGATACGCAGTATTTT. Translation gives CATSDPGSADTQYF.

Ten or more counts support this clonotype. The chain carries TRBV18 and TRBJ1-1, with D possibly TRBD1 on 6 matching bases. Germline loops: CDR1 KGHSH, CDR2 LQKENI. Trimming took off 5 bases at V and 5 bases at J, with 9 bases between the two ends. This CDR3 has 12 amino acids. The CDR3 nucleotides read TGTGCCAGCTCAGGAACAGGGACTGAAGCTTTCTTT. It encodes CASSGTGTEAFF.